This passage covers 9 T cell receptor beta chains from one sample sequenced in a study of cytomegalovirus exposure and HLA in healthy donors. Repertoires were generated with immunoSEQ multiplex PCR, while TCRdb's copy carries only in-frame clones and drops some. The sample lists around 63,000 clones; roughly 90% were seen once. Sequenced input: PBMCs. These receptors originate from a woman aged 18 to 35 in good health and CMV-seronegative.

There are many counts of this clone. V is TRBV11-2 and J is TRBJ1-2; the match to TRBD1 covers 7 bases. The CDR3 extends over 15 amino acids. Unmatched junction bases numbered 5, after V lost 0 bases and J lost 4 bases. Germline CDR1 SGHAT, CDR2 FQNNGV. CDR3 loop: CASSLEATGSYGYTF. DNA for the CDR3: TGTGCCAGCAGCTTAGAGGCGACAGGGTCCTATGGCTACACCTTC.

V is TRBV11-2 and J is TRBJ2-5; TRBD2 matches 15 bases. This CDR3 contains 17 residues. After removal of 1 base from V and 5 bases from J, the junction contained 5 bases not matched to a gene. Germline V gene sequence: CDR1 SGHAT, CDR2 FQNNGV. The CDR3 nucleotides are TGTGCCAGCAGCTTAGGGACTAGCGGGGGGGCAGGGGAGACCCAGTACTTC. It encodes CASSLGTSGGAGETQYF.

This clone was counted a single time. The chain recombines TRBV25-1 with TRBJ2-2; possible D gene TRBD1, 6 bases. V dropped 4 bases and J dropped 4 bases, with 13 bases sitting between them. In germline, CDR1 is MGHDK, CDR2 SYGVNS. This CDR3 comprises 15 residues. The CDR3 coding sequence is TGTGCCAGCAGTGGACGGACAGCCTTCACCGGGGAGCTGTTTTTT. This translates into CASSGRTAFTGELFF.

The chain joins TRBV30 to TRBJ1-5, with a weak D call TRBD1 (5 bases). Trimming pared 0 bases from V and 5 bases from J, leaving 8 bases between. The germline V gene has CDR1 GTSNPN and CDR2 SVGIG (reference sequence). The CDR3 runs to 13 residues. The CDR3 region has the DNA TGTGCCTGGAGTGTAACGGGGGATCAGCCCCAGCATTTT. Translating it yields CAWSVTGDQPQHF.

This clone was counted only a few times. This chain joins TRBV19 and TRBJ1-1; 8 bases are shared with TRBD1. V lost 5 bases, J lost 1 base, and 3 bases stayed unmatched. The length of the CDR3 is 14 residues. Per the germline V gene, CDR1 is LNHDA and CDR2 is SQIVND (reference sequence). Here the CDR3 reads CASSPGQGNTEAFF. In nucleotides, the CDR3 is TGTGCCAGTAGTCCCGGACAGGGGAACACTGAAGCTTTCTTT.

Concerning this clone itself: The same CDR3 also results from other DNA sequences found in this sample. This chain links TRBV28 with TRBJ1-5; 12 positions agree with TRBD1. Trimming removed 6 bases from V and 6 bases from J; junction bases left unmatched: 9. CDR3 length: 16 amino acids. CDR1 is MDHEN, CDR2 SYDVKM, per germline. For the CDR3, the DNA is TGTGCCAGCAGGGAGAGGGACAGGGGGCCGGGTCAGCCCCAGCATTTT. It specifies CASRERDRGPGQPQHF.

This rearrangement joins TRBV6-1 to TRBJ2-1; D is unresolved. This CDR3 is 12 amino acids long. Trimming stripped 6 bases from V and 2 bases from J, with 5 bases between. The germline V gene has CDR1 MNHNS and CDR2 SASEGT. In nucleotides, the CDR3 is TGTGCCAGCAGACTAACCTACAATGAGCAGTTCTTC. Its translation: CASRLTYNEQFF.

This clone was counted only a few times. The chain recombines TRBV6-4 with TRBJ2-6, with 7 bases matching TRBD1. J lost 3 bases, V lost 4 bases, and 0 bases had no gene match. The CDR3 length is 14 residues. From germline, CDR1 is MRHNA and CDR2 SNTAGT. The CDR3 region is CASSGQGGANVLTF. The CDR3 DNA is TGTGCCAGCAGTGGACAGGGTGGGGCCAACGTCCTGACTTTC.

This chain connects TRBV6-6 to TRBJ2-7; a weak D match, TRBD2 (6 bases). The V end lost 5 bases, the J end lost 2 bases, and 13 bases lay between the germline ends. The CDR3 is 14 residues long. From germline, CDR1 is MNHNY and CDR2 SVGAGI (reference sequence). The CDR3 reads CASSQRRAPYEQYF. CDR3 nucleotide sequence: TGTGCCAGCAGTCAACGGAGGGCCCCCTACGAGCAGTACTTC.